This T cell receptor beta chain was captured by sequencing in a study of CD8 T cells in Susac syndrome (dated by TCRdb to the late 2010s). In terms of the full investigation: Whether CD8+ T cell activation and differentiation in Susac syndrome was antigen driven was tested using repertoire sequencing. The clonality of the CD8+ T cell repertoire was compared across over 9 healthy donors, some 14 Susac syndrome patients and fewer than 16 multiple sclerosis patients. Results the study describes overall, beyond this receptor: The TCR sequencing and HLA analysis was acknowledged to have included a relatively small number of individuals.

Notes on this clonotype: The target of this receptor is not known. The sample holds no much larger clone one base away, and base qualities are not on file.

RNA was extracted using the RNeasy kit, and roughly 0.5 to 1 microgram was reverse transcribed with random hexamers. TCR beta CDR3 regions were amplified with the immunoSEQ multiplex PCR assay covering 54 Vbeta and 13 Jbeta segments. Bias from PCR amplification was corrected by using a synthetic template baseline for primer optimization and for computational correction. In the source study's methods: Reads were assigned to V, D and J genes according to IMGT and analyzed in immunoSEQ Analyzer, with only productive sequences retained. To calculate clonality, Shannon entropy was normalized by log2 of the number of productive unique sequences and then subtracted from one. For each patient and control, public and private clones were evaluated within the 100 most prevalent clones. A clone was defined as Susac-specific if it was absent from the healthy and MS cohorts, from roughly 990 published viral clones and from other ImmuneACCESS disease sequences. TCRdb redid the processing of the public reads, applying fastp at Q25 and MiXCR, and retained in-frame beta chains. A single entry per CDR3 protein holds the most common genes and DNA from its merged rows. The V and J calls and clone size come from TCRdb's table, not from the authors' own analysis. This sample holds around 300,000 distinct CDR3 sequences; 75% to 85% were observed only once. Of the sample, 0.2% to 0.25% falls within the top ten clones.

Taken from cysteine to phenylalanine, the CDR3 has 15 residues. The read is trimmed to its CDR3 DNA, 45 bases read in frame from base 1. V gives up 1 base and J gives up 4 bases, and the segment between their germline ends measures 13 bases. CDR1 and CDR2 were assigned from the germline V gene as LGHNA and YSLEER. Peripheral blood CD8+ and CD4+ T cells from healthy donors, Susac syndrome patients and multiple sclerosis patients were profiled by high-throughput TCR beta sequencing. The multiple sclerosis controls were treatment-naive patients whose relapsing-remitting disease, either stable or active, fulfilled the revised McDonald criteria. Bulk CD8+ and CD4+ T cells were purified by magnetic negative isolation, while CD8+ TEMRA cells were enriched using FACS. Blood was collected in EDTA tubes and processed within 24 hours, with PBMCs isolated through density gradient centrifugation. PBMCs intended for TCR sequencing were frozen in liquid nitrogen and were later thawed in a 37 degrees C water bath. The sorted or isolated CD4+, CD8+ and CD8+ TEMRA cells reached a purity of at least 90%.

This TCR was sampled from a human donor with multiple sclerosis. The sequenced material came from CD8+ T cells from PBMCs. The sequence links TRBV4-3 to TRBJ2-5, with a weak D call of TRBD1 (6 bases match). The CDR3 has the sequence CASSQVEIQGETQYF. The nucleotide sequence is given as TGCGCCAGCAGCCAAGTAGAGATACAGGGAGAGACCCAGTACTTC.